The source of this TCR beta chain is a study of OX40 agonist ivuxolimab in advanced cancers. Whole-study context: It was ivuxolimab, an agonistic anti-OX40 (CD134) antibody, that patients were treated with.

This clone turned up a few times. The antigen is undetermined. Sequencing used immunoSEQ multiplex PCR; TCRdb keeps in-frame clones, though not all of them. Of 13,000 or so clones in the sample, roughly 81% were seen once. Points from the study as a whole: Certain nonresponders likewise exhibited a low normalized T-cell clonal expansion.

Germline CDR1 MNHNS, CDR2 SASEGT. With 1 base removed from V and 5 bases from J, the gap between germline ends came to 8 bases. The CDR3 contains 13 residues. Patients were excluded for autoimmune disease history or systemic immunosuppression. Cycle 7 day 1, cycle 4 day 1, and baseline were the timepoints at which blood was sampled. This rearrangement joins TRBV6-1 to TRBJ1-1, with D unresolved. The material sequenced was CD4+ or CD8+ T cells sorted from blood, taken in a trial of the OX40 agonist ivuxolimab. This TCR was sampled from an adult with an advanced solid tumor such as melanoma, head and neck, liver or kidney cancer. Here the CDR3 DNA reads TGTGCCAGCAGTGAAGGGGGAGGTACTGAAGCTTTCTTT. It encodes CASSEGGGTEAFF.